The entry that follows covers one T cell receptor (beta chain) sequence. The sample comes from a study of blood T cell repertoires in COVID-19. Study in general: Researchers got acute and convalescent COVID-19 samples from the United States, Italy and Spain. The analysed material was cDNA or gDNA that came from T cells, B-cell-depleted T cells, or PBMCs.

J was trimmed by 3 bases and V by 6 bases; bases with no gene match: 6. Germline CDR1 reads ENHRY; CDR2 reads SYGVKD. The CDR3 sequence is 17 residues long. The authors' processing: Estimated nucleated cell counts came from reference gene primer amplification. Clones were read by immunoSEQ multiplex PCR, and TCRdb kept only the in-frame ones, dropping some. V and J calls and clone size are copied from that table; D and trimming were computed from the DNA. This sample has 250,000 or so clones, with approximately 86% found just once. The sequence derives from a woman in her sixties or seventies with active or convalescent COVID-19. Material for sequencing was peripheral blood. The chain couples TRBV10-3 to TRBJ2-3, with 16 bases aligning to TRBD2. The CDR3 sequence is CAISGTSGGAGTDTQYF. The DNA for the CDR3 is TGTGCCATCAGCGGGACTAGCGGGGGGGCAGGGACAGATACGCAGTATTTT.